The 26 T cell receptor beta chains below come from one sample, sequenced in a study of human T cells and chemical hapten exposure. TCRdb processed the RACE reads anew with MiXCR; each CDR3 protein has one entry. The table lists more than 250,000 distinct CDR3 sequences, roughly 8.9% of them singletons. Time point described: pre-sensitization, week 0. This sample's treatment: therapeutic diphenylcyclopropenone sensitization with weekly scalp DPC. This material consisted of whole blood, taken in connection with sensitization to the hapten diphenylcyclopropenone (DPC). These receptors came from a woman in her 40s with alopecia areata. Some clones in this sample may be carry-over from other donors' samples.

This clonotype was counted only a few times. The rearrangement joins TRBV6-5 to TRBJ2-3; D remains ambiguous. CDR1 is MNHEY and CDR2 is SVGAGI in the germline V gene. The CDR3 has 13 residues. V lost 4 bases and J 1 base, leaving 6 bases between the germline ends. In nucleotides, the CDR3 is TGTGCCAGCAGTTTCACACGCACAGATACGCAGTATTTT. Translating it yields CASSFTRTDTQYF.

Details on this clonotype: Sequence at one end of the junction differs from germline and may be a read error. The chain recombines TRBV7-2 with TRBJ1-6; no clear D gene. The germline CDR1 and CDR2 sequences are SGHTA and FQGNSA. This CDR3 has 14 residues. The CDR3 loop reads CASSLVRPNTPLHF. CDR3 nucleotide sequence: TGTGCCAGCAGCTTAGTTAGGCCTAATACACCCCTCCACTTT. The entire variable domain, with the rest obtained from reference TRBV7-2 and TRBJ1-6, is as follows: GAGVSQSPSNKVTEKGKDVELRCDPISGHTALYWYRQSLGQGLEFLIYFQGNSAPDKSGLPSDRFSAERTGGSVSTLTIQRTQQEDSAVYLCASSLVRPNTPLHFGNGTRLTVT.

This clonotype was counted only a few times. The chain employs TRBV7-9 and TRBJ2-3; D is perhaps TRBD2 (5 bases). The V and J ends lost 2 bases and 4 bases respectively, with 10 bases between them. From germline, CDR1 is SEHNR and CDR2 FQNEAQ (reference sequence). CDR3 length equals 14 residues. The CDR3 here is CASSLNKRADTQYF. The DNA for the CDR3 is TGTGCCAGCAGCTTAAACAAGAGGGCAGATACGCAGTATTTT.

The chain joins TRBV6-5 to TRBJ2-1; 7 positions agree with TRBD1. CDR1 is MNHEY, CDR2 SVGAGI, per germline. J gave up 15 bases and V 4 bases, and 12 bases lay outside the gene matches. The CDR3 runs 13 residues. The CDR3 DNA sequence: TGTGCCAGCAGTTCTTCCCATGGGGACAGCCTGTTCTTC. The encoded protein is CASSSSHGDSLFF.

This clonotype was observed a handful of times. As DNA, the CDR3 is TGTGCCAGCAGTTTAGTCAGCGACAATCAGCCCCAGCATTTT. Protein product: CASSLVSDNQPQHF. The chain recombines TRBV27 with TRBJ1-5; D ambiguous. This CDR3 contains 14 residues. V lost 2 bases and J lost 3, with 8 bases in between. Germline CDR1 MNHEY, CDR2 SMNVEV (reference sequence).

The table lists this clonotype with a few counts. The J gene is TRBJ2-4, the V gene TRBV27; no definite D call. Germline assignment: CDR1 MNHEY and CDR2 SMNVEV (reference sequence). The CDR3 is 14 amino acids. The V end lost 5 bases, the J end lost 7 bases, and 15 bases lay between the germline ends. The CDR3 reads CASSRTAGPNIQYF. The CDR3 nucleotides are TGTGCCAGCAGTCGGACCGCCGGGCCGAACATTCAGTACTTC.

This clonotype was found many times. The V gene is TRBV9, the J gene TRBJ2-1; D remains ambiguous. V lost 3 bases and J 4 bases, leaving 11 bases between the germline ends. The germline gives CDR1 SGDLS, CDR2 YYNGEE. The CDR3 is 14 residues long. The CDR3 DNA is TGTGCCAGCAGCGCACCGTACGGATACAATGAGCAGTTCTTC. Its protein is CASSAPYGYNEQFF.

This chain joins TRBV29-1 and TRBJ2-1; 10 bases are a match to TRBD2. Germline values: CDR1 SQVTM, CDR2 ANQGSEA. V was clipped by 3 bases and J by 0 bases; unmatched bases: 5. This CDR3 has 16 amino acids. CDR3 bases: TGCAGCGTTGAGAACTTAGCGGGAGGCTCCTACAATGAGCAGTTCTTC. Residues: CSVENLAGGSYNEQFF.

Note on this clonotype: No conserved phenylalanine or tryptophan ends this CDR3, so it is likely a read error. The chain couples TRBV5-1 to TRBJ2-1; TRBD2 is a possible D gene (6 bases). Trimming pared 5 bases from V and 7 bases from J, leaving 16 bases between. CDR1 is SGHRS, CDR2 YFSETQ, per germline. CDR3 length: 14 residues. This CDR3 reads CASRVSGGPNEQFS. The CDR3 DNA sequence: TGCGCCAGCAGAGTTAGCGGAGGCCCGAATGAGCAGTTCTCC.

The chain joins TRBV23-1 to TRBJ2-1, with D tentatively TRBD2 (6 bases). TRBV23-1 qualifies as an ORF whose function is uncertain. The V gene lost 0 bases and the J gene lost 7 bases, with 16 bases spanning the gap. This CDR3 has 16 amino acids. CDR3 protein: CASSQSERENGNEQFF. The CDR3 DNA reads TGCGCCAGCAGTCAATCAGAACGGGAGAATGGGAATGAGCAGTTCTTC.

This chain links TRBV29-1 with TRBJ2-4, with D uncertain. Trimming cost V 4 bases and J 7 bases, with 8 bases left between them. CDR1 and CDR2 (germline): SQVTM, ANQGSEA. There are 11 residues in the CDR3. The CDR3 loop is CSVVVLNIQYF. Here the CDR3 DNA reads TGCAGCGTTGTTGTACTCAACATTCAGTACTTC.

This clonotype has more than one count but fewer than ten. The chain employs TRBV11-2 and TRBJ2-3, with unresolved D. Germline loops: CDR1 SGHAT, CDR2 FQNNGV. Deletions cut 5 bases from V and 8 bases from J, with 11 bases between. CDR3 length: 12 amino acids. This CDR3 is CASSPGPGTQYF. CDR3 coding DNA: TGTGCCAGCAGCCCGGGTCCGGGTACGCAGTATTTT.

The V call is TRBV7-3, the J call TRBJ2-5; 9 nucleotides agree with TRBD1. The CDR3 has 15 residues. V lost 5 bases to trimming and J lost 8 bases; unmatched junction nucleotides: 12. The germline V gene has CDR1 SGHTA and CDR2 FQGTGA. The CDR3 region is CASSRGQGGRDTQYF. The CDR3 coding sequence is TGTGCCAGCAGCCGGGGACAGGGTGGGCGAGATACCCAGTACTTC.

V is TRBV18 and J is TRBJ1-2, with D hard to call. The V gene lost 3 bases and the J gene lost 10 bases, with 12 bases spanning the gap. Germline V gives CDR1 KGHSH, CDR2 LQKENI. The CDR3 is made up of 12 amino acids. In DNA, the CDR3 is TGTGCCAGCTCACCCGATACAGATCACTACACCTTC. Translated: CASSPDTDHYTF.

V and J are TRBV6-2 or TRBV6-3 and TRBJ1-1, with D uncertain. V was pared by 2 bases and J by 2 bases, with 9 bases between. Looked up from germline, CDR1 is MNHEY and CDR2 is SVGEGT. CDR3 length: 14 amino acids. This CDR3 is CASSYPTLNTEAFF. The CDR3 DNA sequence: TGTGCCAGCAGTTACCCGACTTTAAACACTGAAGCTTTCTTT.

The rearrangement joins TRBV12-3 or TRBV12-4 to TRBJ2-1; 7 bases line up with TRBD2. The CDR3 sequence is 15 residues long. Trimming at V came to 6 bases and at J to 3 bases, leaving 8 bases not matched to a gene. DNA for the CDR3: TGTGCCAGCAGCTTCGGGAGGCCGTTCTACAATGAGCAGTTCTTC. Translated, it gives CASSFGRPFYNEQFF.

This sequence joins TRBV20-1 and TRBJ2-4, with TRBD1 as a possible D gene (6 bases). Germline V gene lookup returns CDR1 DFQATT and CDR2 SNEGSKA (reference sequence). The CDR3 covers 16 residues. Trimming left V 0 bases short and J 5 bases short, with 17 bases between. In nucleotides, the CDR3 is TGCAGTGCTAGAGATCCCCTGCGACAGGTCGAAAACATTCAGTACTTC. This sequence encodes CSARDPLRQVENIQYF.

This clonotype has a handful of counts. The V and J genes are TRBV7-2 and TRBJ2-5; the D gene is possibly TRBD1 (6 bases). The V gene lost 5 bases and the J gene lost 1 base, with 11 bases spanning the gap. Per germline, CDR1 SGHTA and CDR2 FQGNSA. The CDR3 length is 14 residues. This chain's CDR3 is CASSPQGIQETQYF. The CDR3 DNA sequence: TGTGCCAGCAGCCCACAGGGAATCCAAGAGACCCAGTACTTC.

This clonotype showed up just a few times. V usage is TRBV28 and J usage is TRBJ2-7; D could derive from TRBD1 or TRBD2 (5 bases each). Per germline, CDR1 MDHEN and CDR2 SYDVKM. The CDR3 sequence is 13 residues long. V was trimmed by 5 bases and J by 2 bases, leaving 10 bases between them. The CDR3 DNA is TGTGCCAGCAGTGACGGGGCCGCCTACGAGCAGTACTTC. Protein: CASSDGAAYEQYF.

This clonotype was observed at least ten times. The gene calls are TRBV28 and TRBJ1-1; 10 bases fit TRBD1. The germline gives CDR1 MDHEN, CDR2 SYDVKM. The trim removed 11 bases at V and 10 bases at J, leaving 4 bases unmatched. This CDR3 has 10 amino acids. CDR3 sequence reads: CAGGDRGAFF. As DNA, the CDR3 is TGTGCCGGGGGGGACAGGGGAGCTTTCTTT. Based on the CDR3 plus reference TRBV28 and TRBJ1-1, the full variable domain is DVKVTQSSRYLVKRTGEKVFLECVQDMDHENMFWYRQDPGLGLRLIYFSYDVKMKEKGDIPEGYSVSREKKERFSLILESASTNQTSMYLCAGGDRGAFFGQGTRLTVV.

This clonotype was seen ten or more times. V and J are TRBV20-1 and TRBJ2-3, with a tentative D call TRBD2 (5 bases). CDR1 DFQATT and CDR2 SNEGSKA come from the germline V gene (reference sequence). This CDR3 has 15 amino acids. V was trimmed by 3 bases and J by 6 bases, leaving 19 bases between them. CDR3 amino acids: CSASRPAGAGDTQYF. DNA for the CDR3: TGCAGTGCTAGTCGTCCCGCGGGTGCTGGGGATACGCAGTATTTT.

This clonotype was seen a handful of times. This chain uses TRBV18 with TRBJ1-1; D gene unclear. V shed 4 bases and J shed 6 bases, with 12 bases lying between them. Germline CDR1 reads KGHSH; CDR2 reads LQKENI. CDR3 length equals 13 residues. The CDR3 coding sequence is TGTGCCAGCTCACTCGGCGGGCAGGCTGAAGCTTTCTTT. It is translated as CASSLGGQAEAFF.

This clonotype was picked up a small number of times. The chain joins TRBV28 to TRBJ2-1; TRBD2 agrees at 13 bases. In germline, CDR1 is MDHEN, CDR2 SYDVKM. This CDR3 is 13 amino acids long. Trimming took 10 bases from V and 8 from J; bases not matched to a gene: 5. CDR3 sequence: CAIRTSGSHEQFF. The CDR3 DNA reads TGTGCCATACGGACTAGCGGGAGTCATGAGCAGTTCTTC.

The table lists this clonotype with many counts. The chain's CDR3 is CASSFVLTLGGISTDTQYF. CDR3 in DNA: TGTGCCAGCAGTTTCGTACTAACTCTCGGGGGTATTAGCACAGATACGCAGTATTTT. V and J are TRBV28 and TRBJ2-3, with a weak D call TRBD2 (6 bases). The germline V and J ends were trimmed by 3 bases and 0 bases, with 22 bases remaining between them. CDR1 and CDR2 from the germline V gene are MDHEN and SYDVKM. The CDR3 sequence is 19 residues long.

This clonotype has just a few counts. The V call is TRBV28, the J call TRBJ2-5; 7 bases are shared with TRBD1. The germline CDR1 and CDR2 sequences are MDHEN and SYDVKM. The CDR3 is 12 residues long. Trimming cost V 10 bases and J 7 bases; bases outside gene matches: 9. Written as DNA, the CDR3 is TGTGCCACCCGACAGGGATCGGGGACCCAGTACTTC. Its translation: CATRQGSGTQYF.

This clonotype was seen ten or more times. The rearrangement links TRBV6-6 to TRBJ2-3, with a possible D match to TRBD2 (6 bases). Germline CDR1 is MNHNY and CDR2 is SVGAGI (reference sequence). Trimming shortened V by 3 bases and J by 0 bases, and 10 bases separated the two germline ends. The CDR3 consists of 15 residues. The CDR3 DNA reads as TGTGCCAGCAGTTATAGGGCGGGAAGCACAGATACGCAGTATTTT. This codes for CASSYRAGSTDTQYF.